Below are 13 T cell receptor beta chains sequenced from a single sample in a study of OX40 agonist ivuxolimab in advanced cancers. Library preparation used the immunoSEQ multiplex PCR assay. TCRdb obtained this table from immuneACCESS and retained in-frame rearrangements with V and J assigned. These tables miss some clones; where compared with another copy, unresolved V genes account for less than half of the shortfall, and the remainder is unexplained. For this sample the table gives more than 45,000 clones, of which 70% to 90% were detected only once. The ten largest account for over 1.5% of the sample. Sequencing was performed on CD4+ or CD8+ T cells sorted from blood, taken in a trial of the OX40 agonist ivuxolimab. The source of these receptors is an adult with an advanced solid tumor such as melanoma, head and neck, liver or kidney cancer.

This rearrangement joins TRBV2 to TRBJ2-7, with a weak D call TRBD1 (5 bases). CDR1 is SNHLY, CDR2 FYNNEI, per germline. With 7 bases removed from V and 5 bases from J, the gap between germline ends came to 12 bases. The CDR3 is made up of 12 amino acids. The chain's CDR3 is CASKGDSDEQYF. Here the CDR3 DNA reads TGTGCCAGCAAAGGGGATTCCGACGAGCAGTACTTC.

The chain links TRBV10-3 to TRBJ1-5; D unclear. Germline V gene data show CDR1 as ENHRY and CDR2 as SYGVKD. Trimming stripped 3 bases from V and 3 bases from J, with 3 bases between. The CDR3 sequence is 12 residues long. The CDR3 nucleotides read TGTGCCATCAGTGACAACAATCAGCCCCAGCATTTT. Protein: CAISDNNQPQHF.

The J gene is TRBJ1-3, the V gene TRBV14, with D hard to call. V was pared by 4 bases and J by 9 bases, with 10 bases between. The CDR3 spans 12 residues. Germline CDR1 and CDR2: SGHDN and FVKESK. The CDR3 nucleotides are TGTGCCAGCAGCCCGTCGATGACCACCATATATTTT. Translated: CASSPSMTTIYF.

This chain connects TRBV6-1 to TRBJ2-3; TRBD2 is a possible D gene (5 bases). Germline V lookup: CDR1 MNHNS, CDR2 SASEGT. CDR3 length: 12 amino acids. The V gene lost 1 base and the J gene lost 6 bases, with 5 bases spanning the gap. CDR3 sequence: CASSEVADTQYF. The CDR3 coding sequence is TGTGCCAGCAGTGAAGTAGCGGATACGCAGTATTTT.

The chain employs TRBV5-1 and TRBJ2-7; D not resolved. The length of the CDR3 is 11 residues. V dropped 5 bases and J dropped 6 bases, with 9 bases sitting between them. CDR1 SGHRS and CDR2 YFSETQ come from the germline V gene. The CDR3 bases are TGCGCCAGCAGGGTGGCTGCCGAGCAGTACTTC. Protein sequence: CASRVAAEQYF.

The V call is TRBV5-4, the J call TRBJ2-7; TRBD2 is a possible D gene (6 bases). The germline V gene has CDR1 SGHNT and CDR2 YYREEE (reference sequence). V was clipped by 2 bases and J by 1 base, with 10 bases between them. CDR3 length: 14 residues. The DNA for the CDR3 is TGTGCCAGCAGCTTTAACGGGGGTTCCTACGAGCAGTACTTC. It codes for CASSFNGGSYEQYF.

This rearrangement joins TRBV6-5 to TRBJ2-2, with 7 bases that match TRBD1. With V trimmed by 3 bases and J by 6 bases, 4 bases remained unmatched. This CDR3 is built from 14 residues. Looked up from germline, CDR1 is MNHEY and CDR2 is SVGAGI. Here the CDR3 DNA reads TGTGCCAGCAGTTATGACAGGGTTCCCGGGGAGCTGTTTTTT. Translating gives CASSYDRVPGELFF.

The gene calls are TRBV27 and TRBJ2-1, with a possible D match to TRBD1 (5 bases). V lost 6 bases, J lost 4 bases, and 22 bases lay in between. Germline lookup yields CDR1 MNHEY and CDR2 SMNVEV (reference sequence). CDR3 length: 17 amino acids. The CDR3 protein is CASSPSGQGNGYNEQFF. The DNA of the CDR3 is TGTGCCAGCAGCCCATCGGGCCAGGGCAATGGGTACAATGAGCAGTTCTTC.

The table lists this clone with a count of one. The CDR3 DNA reads as TGCGCCAGCAGCCAACCGGGACTAGCGGGGGCCTACGAGCAGTACTTC. Translation: CASSQPGLAGAYEQYF. The rearrangement uses TRBV5-1 and TRBJ2-7; 14 bases are shared with TRBD2. The trim removed 4 bases at V and 2 bases at J, leaving 5 bases unmatched. Germline assignment: CDR1 SGHRS and CDR2 YFSETQ. The CDR3 covers 16 residues.

This chain connects TRBV5-1 to TRBJ1-5; the D gene is possibly TRBD1 (5 bases). The CDR3 runs 15 residues. Germline V gene lookup returns CDR1 SGHRS and CDR2 YFSETQ. V shed 0 bases and J shed 6 bases, with 13 bases lying between them. CDR3 DNA: TGCGCCAGCAGCTTGGCGCCAGGGATACGTCAGCCCCAGCATTTT. Residues: CASSLAPGIRQPQHF.

This clone has a handful of counts. The genes are TRBV4-2 and TRBJ1-2, with D possibly matching TRBD1 (6 bases). The CDR3 is 14 amino acids. Germline CDR1 is LGHNA and CDR2 is YNFKEQ. Trimming removed 5 bases at V and 6 bases at J, with 16 bases between. The CDR3: CASSKRGLGNGYTF. The DNA for the CDR3 is TGTGCCAGCAGCAAGCGGGGGCTCGGAAATGGCTACACCTTC.

In its sample, this clone was seen once. V and J are TRBV9 and TRBJ2-6; possible D gene TRBD1, 6 bases. CDR3 length: 15 residues. Looked up from germline, CDR1 is SGDLS and CDR2 is YYNGEE. The V gene lost 4 bases and the J gene lost 0 bases, with 8 bases spanning the gap. The CDR3 bases are TGTGCCAGCAGCTCAGGGGTCTCTGGGGCCAACGTCCTGACTTTC. The encoded protein is CASSSGVSGANVLTF.

This rearrangement joins TRBV7-9 to TRBJ2-7; D call uncertain. There are 13 residues in the CDR3. Trimming removed 4 bases from V and 2 bases from J, with 9 bases in between. Germline V gene sequence: CDR1 SEHNR, CDR2 FQNEAQ (reference sequence). CDR3 amino acids: CASSSDITYEQYF. DNA of the CDR3: TGTGCCAGCAGCTCAGACATAACCTACGAGCAGTACTTC.